This T cell receptor beta chain was recovered during a study of shared clonotypes between healthy human individuals. Study-level findings and limits: Larger estimated richness was generally seen in naive subsets than in memory subsets. Clonotypes which were not shared had lower generation probabilities than clonotypes that all four donors shared.

Using immunoSEQ multiplex PCR, the repertoire was profiled, and TCRdb retains in-frame clones only, with some absent. The profile covers roughly 2.2 million clones, with 80% to 95% appearing a single time and about 0.41% taken by the ten largest. About this clone: What it recognizes is unknown.

The CDR3 is made up of 14 amino acids. CDR1 is ENHRY, CDR2 SYGVKD, per germline. V was trimmed by 3 bases and J by 1 base, leaving 9 bases between them. This TCR derives from a man aged 18-30 years in good health. Some clones in this sample may be carry-over from other donors' samples. The sample consisted of naive CD4+ T cells from PBMCs. Subset here: CD45RA+ positively selected. The rearrangement links TRBV10-3 to TRBJ1-1; D gene ambiguous. DNA of the CDR3: TGTGCCATCAGTGATTTTCCAGCGAACACTGAAGCTTTCTTT. This gives the protein CAISDFPANTEAFF.